One sample yielded the 7 T cell receptor beta chains listed below, sequenced in a study of T-cell reconstitution after alpha-beta-depleted transplantation in children. As it was prepared, the TCRbeta library received unique molecular identifiers. MiXCR, applied by TCRdb to the PCR reads, yields one record per CDR3 protein. The data show 500,000 to 650,000 distinct CDR3 sequences, with approximately 10% seen just once and less than 15% held by the top ten. The sample was PBMCs, mostly from graft donor cells, taken 180 days after TCRalphabeta/CD19-depleted stem cell transplant. These receptors all stem from a female patient between 2 and 15 years old who had a stem cell transplant for aplastic anemia, so the T cells may come from the graft donor.

The rearrangement joins TRBV6-5 to TRBJ1-1; no reliable D call. Germline CDR1 is MNHEY and CDR2 is SVGAGI. The CDR3 length is 15 residues. Trimming took off 4 bases at V and 1 base at J, with 13 bases between the two ends. CDR3: CASSFLETGNTEAFF. The CDR3 coding sequence is TGTGCCAGCAGTTTCCTCGAGACGGGGAACACTGAAGCTTTCTTT.

This clonotype has a handful of counts. V usage is TRBV6-2 or TRBV6-3 and J usage is TRBJ2-1; D is unresolved. The CDR3 consists of 15 residues. V lost 5 bases and J lost 8, with 19 bases in between. Germline CDR1 is MNHEY and CDR2 is SVGEGT. The CDR3 DNA follows: TGTGCCAGCAGTCTCAGAAGCTCTCCTCCCCATGAGCAGTTCTTC. Residues: CASSLRSSPPHEQFF.

The V and J genes are TRBV6-2 or TRBV6-3 and TRBJ1-5; D remains unclear. The CDR3 contains 14 residues. Germline CDR1 is MNHEY and CDR2 is SVGEGT. V was clipped by 4 bases and J by 4 bases, with 11 bases between them. CDR3 in DNA: TGTGCCAGCAGTTTTGGCAGGATGAATCAGCCCCAGCATTTT. Its translation: CASSFGRMNQPQHF.

This clonotype has a handful of counts. The J gene is TRBJ2-7, the V gene TRBV10-2, with TRBD2 as a possible D gene (5 bases). V was shortened by 3 bases and J by 4 bases, with 16 bases between the two germline ends. There are 15 residues in the CDR3. Germline V CDR1 and CDR2: WSHSY, SAAADI. The CDR3 is CASSDSPEGPYEQYV. DNA of the CDR3: TGCGCCAGCAGTGACTCCCCCGAGGGTCCATACGAGCAGTACGTC.

The chain is built from TRBV24-1 and TRBJ2-1; 7 nucleotides match TRBD2. CDR3 length equals 15 residues. With V trimmed by 4 bases and J by 7 bases, 9 bases remained unmatched. CDR1 and CDR2 from the germline V gene are KGHDR and SFDVKD. The CDR3 loop reads CATSETGTTTNEQFF. The DNA for the CDR3 is TGTGCCACCAGTGAGACCGGGACTACGACAAATGAGCAGTTCTTC.

The chain links TRBV5-4 to TRBJ2-1, with D tentatively TRBD2 (5 bases). Germline V gene data show CDR1 as SGHNT and CDR2 as YYREEE (reference sequence). The CDR3 loop spans 15 amino acids. V lost 4 bases, J lost 7 bases, and 18 bases lay in between. CDR3 bases: TGTGCCAGCAGCCCCCCCGACTTTACTAGAAATGAGCAGTTCTTC. This gives the protein CASSPPDFTRNEQFF.

As to this clonotype: The final CDR3 position lacks the conserved phenylalanine or tryptophan, pointing to a likely read error. The chain couples TRBV10-3 to TRBJ1-4; D is uncertain. Germline V gene sequence: CDR1 ENHRY, CDR2 SYGVKD. V was pared by 2 bases and J by 6 bases, with 7 bases between. The CDR3 has 13 amino acids. CDR3 nucleotide sequence: TGTGCCATCAGTGAGCGGGGTGATGAAAAACTGTTTTTG. Encoded protein: CAISERGDEKLFL.